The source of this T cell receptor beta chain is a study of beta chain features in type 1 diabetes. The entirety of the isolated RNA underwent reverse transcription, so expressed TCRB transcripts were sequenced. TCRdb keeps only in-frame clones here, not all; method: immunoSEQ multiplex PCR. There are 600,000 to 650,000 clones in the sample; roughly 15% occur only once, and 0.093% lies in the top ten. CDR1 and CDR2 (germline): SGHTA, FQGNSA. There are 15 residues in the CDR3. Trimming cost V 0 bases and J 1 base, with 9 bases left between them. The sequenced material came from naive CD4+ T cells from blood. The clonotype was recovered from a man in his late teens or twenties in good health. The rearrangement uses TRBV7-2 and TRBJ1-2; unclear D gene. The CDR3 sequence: CASSLALGFNYGYTF. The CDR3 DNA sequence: TGTGCCAGCAGCTTAGCGTTGGGTTTTAACTATGGCTACACCTTC.